This is a list of T cell receptor beta chains from one sample in a study of Tregs in tolerant kidney transplant recipients. Method: immunoSEQ multiplex PCR; TCRdb's copy keeps in-frame clones and lacks some. The repertoire holds roughly 66,000 clones, with roughly 92% as singletons. The sample in question was CD8+ T cells from blood, obtained before the transplant. These receptors were taken from a human donor who received a combined kidney and bone marrow transplant. The CDR3 runs from the conserved cysteine through the conserved F or W. Fields, in order: D gene, J gene, V gene, clone size, CDR3 length, CDR3 protein, CDR3 DNA. The D gene is left open where the match is weak. Not all rows give a size; the values are once, few, many and, for expanded clones, a class.

d_gene: .
j_gene: TRBJ1-4
v_gene: TRBV15
abundance: .
len: 15
CDR3aa: CATSRAAGLIEKLFF
CDR3nt: TGTGCCACCAGCAGAGCGGCAGGGTTGATCGAAAAACTGTTTTTT

d_gene: TRBD2
j_gene: TRBJ2-5
v_gene: TRBV10-3
abundance: .
len: 14
CDR3aa: CAIKGLASQETQYF
CDR3nt: TGTGCCATCAAGGGACTAGCGAGTCAAGAGACCCAGTACTTC

d_gene: TRBD2
j_gene: TRBJ2-3
v_gene: TRBV6-6
abundance: .
len: 14
CDR3aa: CASSYGSGGDTQYF
CDR3nt: TGTGCCAGCAGTTACGGTAGCGGGGGGGATACGCAGTATTTT

d_gene: .
j_gene: TRBJ2-6
v_gene: TRBV30
abundance: .
len: 16
CDR3aa: CAWSVPTSSGANVLTF
CDR3nt: TGTGCCTGGAGTGTACCGACTTCCTCTGGGGCCAACGTCCTGACTTTC

d_gene: .
j_gene: TRBJ2-1
v_gene: TRBV6-4
abundance: .
len: 16
CDR3aa: CASSDSKNYPNNEQFF
CDR3nt: TGTGCCAGCAGTGACTCGAAGAACTACCCGAACAATGAGCAGTTCTTC

d_gene: .
j_gene: TRBJ2-3
v_gene: TRBV7-9
abundance: .
len: 14
CDR3aa: CASSPGERTDTQYF
CDR3nt: TGTGCCAGCAGTCCAGGGGAGCGCACAGATACGCAGTATTTT

d_gene: .
j_gene: TRBJ2-1
v_gene: TRBV2
abundance: .
len: 10
CDR3aa: CASTDNEQFF
CDR3nt: TGTGCCAGCACTGACAATGAGCAGTTCTTC

d_gene: .
j_gene: TRBJ1-6
v_gene: TRBV4-3
abundance: few
len: 17
CDR3aa: CASSQDYGLGGDSPLHF
CDR3nt: TGCGCCAGCAGCCAGGACTACGGTCTGGGGGGGGATTCCCCCCTCCACTTT

d_gene: .
j_gene: TRBJ2-7
v_gene: TRBV30
abundance: .
len: 13
CDR3aa: CAWSRGSSYEQYF
CDR3nt: TGTGCCTGGAGTAGAGGGAGCTCCTACGAGCAGTACTTC

d_gene: TRBD1
j_gene: TRBJ1-1
v_gene: TRBV7-8
abundance: .
len: 16
CDR3aa: CASSPRGTGRRTEAFF
CDR3nt: TGTGCCAGCAGCCCAAGGGGGACAGGGCGTAGGACTGAAGCTTTCTTT

d_gene: TRBD1
j_gene: TRBJ2-5
v_gene: TRBV29-1
abundance: .
len: 18
CDR3aa: CSAKGGQGALEYRETQYF
CDR3nt: TGCAGCGCCAAAGGGGGACAGGGGGCGCTTGAGTATCGAGAGACCCAGTACTTC

d_gene: .
j_gene: TRBJ2-5
v_gene: TRBV30
abundance: .
len: 15
CDR3aa: CAWSYTRWAKETQYF
CDR3nt: TGTGCCTGGAGCTATACAAGGTGGGCTAAAGAGACCCAGTACTTC

d_gene: .
j_gene: TRBJ2-6
v_gene: TRBV27
abundance: .
len: 17
CDR3aa: CASSHIDSNSGANVLTF
CDR3nt: TGTGCCAGCAGTCACATCGACTCCAACTCTGGGGCCAACGTCCTGACTTTC

d_gene: TRBD1
j_gene: TRBJ2-5
v_gene: TRBV7-9
abundance: once
len: 14
CDR3aa: CASSLVGTEETQYF
CDR3nt: TGTGCCAGCAGCTTAGTAGGGACAGAAGAGACCCAGTACTTC

d_gene: .
j_gene: TRBJ2-7
v_gene: TRBV7-9
abundance: .
len: 12
CDR3aa: CASSPGIHEQYF
CDR3nt: TGTGCCAGCAGCCCGGGTATTCACGAGCAGTACTTC

d_gene: .
j_gene: TRBJ2-7
v_gene: TRBV27
abundance: .
len: 13
CDR3aa: CASSLRGTYEQYF
CDR3nt: TGTGCCAGCAGTTTACGCGGCACCTACGAGCAGTACTTC

d_gene: .
j_gene: TRBJ1-2
v_gene: TRBV19
abundance: .
len: 12
CDR3aa: CASTLGGEGYTF
CDR3nt: TGTGCCAGTACCCTTGGGGGGGAAGGCTACACCTTC